These 15 T cell receptor beta chains originate from one sample sequenced in a study of cytomegalovirus exposure and HLA in healthy donors. PCR was performed using 60 Vbeta and 13 Jbeta primers. Sequencing was performed with immunoSEQ multiplex PCR; in TCRdb, only in-frame clones are kept and a portion is missing. The sample carries around 140,000 clones, about two thirds recorded once. Sequenced: PBMCs. The source of these receptors is a woman in her forties in good health and CMV-seronegative.

V is TRBV5-1 and J is TRBJ1-1; D not resolved. The CDR3 is 15 residues long. Germline loops: CDR1 SGHRS, CDR2 YFSETQ. V was clipped by 1 base and J by 1 base, with 11 bases between them. CDR3 coding DNA: TGCGCCAGCAGCTTGCTCCCGGGTTCGAACACTGAAGCTTTCTTT. The encoded protein is CASSLLPGSNTEAFF.

The J gene is TRBJ2-6, the V gene TRBV5-6, with TRBD2 as a possible D gene (7 bases). The CDR3 consists of 17 residues. Germline V gives CDR1 SGHDT, CDR2 YYEEEE. Trimming took off 0 bases at V and 2 bases at J, with 12 bases between the two ends. The CDR3 DNA is TGTGCCAGCAGCTTGGTAGGGGGGGCCGCTGGGGCCAACGTCCTGACTTTC. Encoded protein: CASSLVGGAAGANVLTF.

In DNA form, the CDR3 reads TGTGCCAGCAGCTTCAGAGGCTTGAGGAGCGGGGGGCAAGAGACCCAGTACTTC. Protein: CASSFRGLRSGGQETQYF. The chain couples TRBV11-2 to TRBJ2-5, with 9 bases identical to TRBD2. The V gene's germline CDR1 is SGHAT and CDR2 FQNNGV. Germline trimming cut 3 bases from V and 2 bases from J; bases unmatched to any gene: 13. The CDR3 runs 18 residues.

This clone was observed a few times. This sequence joins TRBV1 and TRBJ2-1; the table assigns TRBD2, which was not confirmed against the DNA. TRBV1 is a recognized pseudogene. The CDR3 runs 14 residues. The CDR3 here is CTSSQDLRGGEQFF. CDR3 coding DNA: TGCACCAGCAGCCAAGATCTACGGGGGGGGGAGCAGTTCTTC.

This clone was counted only a few times. For the CDR3, the DNA is TGTGCCAGTCAGGACAGGGGGCTGAGCAATCAGCCCCAGCATTTT. Translation: CASQDRGLSNQPQHF. J is TRBJ1-5 and V is TRBV19; TRBD1 matches at 11 bases. The CDR3 has 15 amino acids. J was trimmed by 1 base and V by 8 bases; bases with no gene match: 4. The germline gives CDR1 LNHDA, CDR2 SQIVND (reference sequence).

In this sample, this clone turned up once. The chain is built from TRBV7-2 and TRBJ1-2; the D gene is possibly TRBD1 (6 bases). The germline CDR1 and CDR2 sequences are SGHTA and FQGNSA. V was clipped by 5 bases and J by 7 bases, with 17 bases between them. The CDR3 has 14 residues. The CDR3 bases are TGTGCCAGCAGCGCATATCAGGGGATGGGTGGCTACACCTTC. Amino acid sequence: CASSAYQGMGGYTF.

This clone was observed a single time. The chain uses TRBV4-3 and TRBJ1-6; D may be TRBD1 (6 bases). The CDR3 has 21 amino acids. The V end lost 0 bases, the J end lost 4 bases, and 25 bases lay between the germline ends. Germline CDR1 reads LGHNA; CDR2 reads YSLEER. The CDR3 loop is CASSQDPSGTPKREYNSPLHF. CDR3 coding DNA: TGCGCCAGCAGCCAAGACCCCTCCGGGACACCCAAGAGGGAGTATAATTCACCCCTCCACTTT.

The rearrangement links TRBV9 to TRBJ1-2, with unresolved D. This CDR3 region has 13 residues. CDR1 and CDR2 (germline): SGDLS, YYNGEE. Trimming took off 0 bases at V and 2 bases at J, with 5 bases between the two ends. The CDR3 loop reads CASSVGQNYGYTF. CDR3 DNA: TGTGCCAGCAGCGTAGGGCAAAACTATGGCTACACCTTC.

The V call is TRBV28, the J call TRBJ1-5; D is unresolved. The germline V gene has CDR1 MDHEN and CDR2 SYDVKM. The germline V and J ends were trimmed by 9 bases and 1 base, with 7 bases remaining between them. The CDR3 extends over 12 amino acids. The CDR3 spells CASFVSNQPQHF. The CDR3 coding sequence is TGTGCCAGTTTCGTGAGCAATCAGCCCCAGCATTTT.

The CDR3 DNA sequence: TGTGCCAGCAGCGTAAATTCTGGCAGGCCTCCTCCAGAGAATAATGAAAAACTGTTTTTT. This encodes CASSVNSGRPPPENNEKLFF. The J gene is TRBJ1-4, the V gene TRBV9; D is unclear. The length of the CDR3 is 20 residues. V dropped 1 base and J dropped 4 bases, with 26 bases sitting between them. Germline V lookup: CDR1 SGDLS, CDR2 YYNGEE.

The chain uses TRBV9 and TRBJ1-1, with 7 nucleotides matching TRBD1. Germline V gene data show CDR1 as SGDLS and CDR2 as YYNGEE. The length of the CDR3 is 15 residues. V dropped 0 bases and J dropped 4; count of bases not matched to a gene: 6. In DNA, the CDR3 is TGTGCCAGCAGCGTAGGGGTAGGGGGCCCCACTGAAGCTTTCTTT. Translating it yields CASSVGVGGPTEAFF.

The chain is built from TRBV7-9 and TRBJ2-5; 9 bases fit TRBD1. This CDR3 is 15 amino acids long. J lost 1 base, V lost 10 bases, and 10 bases had no gene match. In germline, CDR1 is SEHNR, CDR2 FQNEAQ (reference sequence). The CDR3 DNA follows: TGTGCCACCTACCCGGGGACAGGGAGCCAAGAGACCCAGTACTTC. Translated, it gives CATYPGTGSQETQYF.

The chain employs TRBV4-1 and TRBJ1-5; TRBD1 might be the D (5 bases). In germline, CDR1 is MGHRA, CDR2 YSYEKL. Deletions cut 2 bases from V and 6 bases from J, with 14 bases between. There are 15 residues in the CDR3. The DNA of the CDR3 is TGCGCCAGCAGCCAATTAGGGATAACAGGTCAGCCCCAGCATTTT. It translates to CASSQLGITGQPQHF.

This chain links TRBV7-8 with TRBJ1-1; D possibly corresponds to TRBD1 (5 bases). The ends were cut back, 7 bases at V and 1 base at J, with 22 bases in the middle. The CDR3 is made up of 17 amino acids. Germline CDR1 is SGHVS and CDR2 is FQNEAQ. The chain's CDR3 is CASTLRAGGTPNTEAFF. Here the CDR3 DNA reads TGTGCCAGCACCCTAAGGGCGGGAGGGACCCCGAACACTGAAGCTTTCTTT.

This clone was recorded once. The CDR3 loop reads CASSPNRALGVYGYTF. Here the CDR3 DNA reads TGTGCCAGCAGCCCTAACAGGGCCCTGGGCGTCTATGGCTACACCTTC. This chain joins TRBV28 and TRBJ1-2; D is perhaps TRBD1 (6 bases). Germline-derived CDR1 and CDR2 are MDHEN and SYDVKM. V lost 6 bases, J lost 4 bases, and 21 bases lay in between. This CDR3 spans 16 amino acids.